Below, one T cell receptor (beta chain) is given with its context. This specimen belongs to a study of OX40 agonist ivuxolimab in advanced cancers. The germline V gene has CDR1 SGHKS and CDR2 YYEKEE (reference sequence). Trimming removed 3 bases from V and 2 bases from J; junction bases left unmatched: 14. The CDR3 covers 18 residues. Assay: immunoSEQ multiplex PCR; the TCRdb copy retains only in-frame clones and omits some. The table includes about 47,000 clones, 75% to 90% detected once. The rearrangement joins TRBV5-5 to TRBJ1-5; 7 positions agree with TRBD1. This TCR was recovered from an adult with an advanced solid tumor such as melanoma, head and neck, liver or kidney cancer. Here the sequenced sample was CD4+ or CD8+ T cells sorted from blood, taken in a trial of the OX40 agonist ivuxolimab. The CDR3 coding sequence is TGTGCCAGCAGCTCGGGGGACAGCTGGACCATCGGCAATCAGCCCCAGCATTTT. Translating it yields CASSSGDSWTIGNQPQHF.